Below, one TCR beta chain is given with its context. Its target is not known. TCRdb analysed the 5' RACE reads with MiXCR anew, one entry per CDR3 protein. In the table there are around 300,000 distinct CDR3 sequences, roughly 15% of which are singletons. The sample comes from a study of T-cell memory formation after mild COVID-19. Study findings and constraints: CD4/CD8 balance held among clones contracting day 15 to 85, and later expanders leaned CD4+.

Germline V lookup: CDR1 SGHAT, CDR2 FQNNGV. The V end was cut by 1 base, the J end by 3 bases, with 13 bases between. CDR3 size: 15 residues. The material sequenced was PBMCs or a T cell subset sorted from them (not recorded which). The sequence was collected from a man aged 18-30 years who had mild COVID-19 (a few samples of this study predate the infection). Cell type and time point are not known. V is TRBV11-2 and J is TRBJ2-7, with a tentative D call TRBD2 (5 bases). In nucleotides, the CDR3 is TGTGCCAGCAGCTTAGGGGAAACTGGAGGCTACGAGCAGTACTTC. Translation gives CASSLGETGGYEQYF. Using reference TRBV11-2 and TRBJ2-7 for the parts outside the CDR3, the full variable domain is EAGVAQSPRYKIIEKRQSVAFWCNPISGHATLYWYQQILGQGPKLLIQFQNNGVVDDSQLPKDRFSAERLKGVDSTLKIQPAKLEDSAVYLCASSLGETGGYEQYFGPGTRLTVT.